The present T cell receptor (beta chain) was sequenced within a study of cytomegalovirus exposure and HLA in healthy donors. Study background: Earlier, roughly 120 million unique TCR beta sequences were recovered from approximately 180 million T cells by an analysis. Whole-study results and caveats: As immune exposure information, only CMV serostatus was available. The study flagged about 150 TCR beta chains as cytomegalovirus-associated. A missense variant in DCLRE1C was later tied to TCR beta V- and J-gene trimming.

On this clone: Its specificity is not known.

13 Jbeta primers and 60 Vbeta primers were used for the PCR. Some clones are missing from TCRdb's copy, which holds only in-frame ones; the method was immunoSEQ multiplex PCR. Here the sample spans about 200,000 clones, approximately 83% being singletons. CDR1 and CDR2 (germline): LNHDA, SQIVND (reference sequence). The CDR3 sequence is 14 residues long. The V and J ends lost 6 bases and 3 bases respectively, with 9 bases between them. The TCR was taken from a girl between 10 and 17 years old in good health and CMV-seronegative. The sample consisted of PBMCs. The chain combines TRBV19 with TRBJ1-6; no clear D. This CDR3 reads CASSAGIYNSPLHF. As DNA, the CDR3 is TGTGCCAGTAGCGCGGGGATCTATAATTCACCCCTCCACTTT.